The present T cell receptor (delta chain) was sequenced within a study of gamma-delta T cells after stem cell transplantation. With CATT, TCRdb re-called clones from the RT-PCR reads. The table has about 11,000 delta-chain clones, approximately 37% seen once; the top ten hold about 2.8%. This clone was seen a few times. The CDR3 runs to 21 residues. Looked up from germline, CDR1 is TVYSNPD and CDR2 is GDNSRS (reference sequence). J was trimmed by 6 bases and V by 0 bases; bases with no gene match: 22. J is TRDJ2 and V is TRDV3, with 13 bases that match TRDD3. Input material: gamma-delta T cells. This TCR was recovered from a human donor. It is not recorded whose cells these are; they may come from a transplant donor. As DNA, the CDR3 is TGTGCCTTTAGTTTCTACCTCCCCCTGTACTGGGGGATACGCGGGGCAGCACAACTCTTCTTT. Translating it yields CAFSFYLPLYWGIRGAAQLFF.